The clone carrying this TCR beta chain appeared once. Its antigen is unknown. Amplification by 5'RACE using constant-segment primers produced TCR alpha and TCR beta cDNA libraries that carried sample barcodes and UMIs. TCRdb independently ran MiXCR on the 5' RACE reads; one entry per CDR3 protein. The sample has under 300,000 distinct CDR3 sequences, 8% to 10% seen once. The V and J ends lost 4 bases and 2 bases, in that order; junction bases with no gene match: 8. The germline V gene has CDR1 SGHTA and CDR2 FQGNSA. This CDR3 region has 16 residues. This sample is drawn from a study of T-cell memory formation after mild COVID-19. Study-level findings and limits: Clones that contracted clustered mainly in CM and EM if CD4+ and in EMRA if CD8+.

Sequencing input: PBMCs or a T cell subset sorted from them (not recorded which). This chain connects TRBV7-2 to TRBJ2-5, with TRBD1 matching over 9 bases. This clonotype was sampled from a man between 18 and 29 years old who had mild COVID-19 (a few samples of this study predate the infection). Cell type and time point are not known. As DNA, the CDR3 is TGTGCCAGCAGCTCAAAGAACAGGGGGCGTCAAGAGACCCAGTACTTC. It specifies CASSSKNRGRQETQYF.